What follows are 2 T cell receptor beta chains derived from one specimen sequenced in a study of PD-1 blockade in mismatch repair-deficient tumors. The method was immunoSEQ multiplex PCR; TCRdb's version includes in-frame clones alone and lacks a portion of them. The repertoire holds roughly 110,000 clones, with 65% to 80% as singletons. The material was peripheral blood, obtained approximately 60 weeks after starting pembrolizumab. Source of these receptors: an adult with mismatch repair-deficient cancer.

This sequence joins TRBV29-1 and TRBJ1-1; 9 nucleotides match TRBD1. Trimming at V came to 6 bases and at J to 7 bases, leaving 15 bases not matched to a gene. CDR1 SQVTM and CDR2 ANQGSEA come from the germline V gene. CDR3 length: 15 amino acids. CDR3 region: CSVGGAGQGRGEAFF. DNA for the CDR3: TGCAGCGTCGGGGGGGCGGGACAGGGAAGGGGTGAAGCTTTCTTT.

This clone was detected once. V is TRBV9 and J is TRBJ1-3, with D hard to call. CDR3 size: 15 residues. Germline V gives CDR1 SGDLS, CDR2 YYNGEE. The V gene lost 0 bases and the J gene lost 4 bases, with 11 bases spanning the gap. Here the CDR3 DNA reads TGTGCCAGCAGCGTAGGTTGGGGTTCGGGAAACACCATATATTTT. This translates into CASSVGWGSGNTIYF.